The subject of this entry is one T cell receptor beta chain. Its antigen is unknown. V was clipped by 4 bases and J by 6 bases, with 12 bases between them. The CDR3 contains 13 residues. CDR1 SGHRS and CDR2 YFSETQ come from the germline V gene. The repertoire was sequenced with immunoSEQ multiplex PCR; TCRdb's copy has only in-frame clones and lacks some. The table shows tens of thousands of clones, with 75% to 90% occurring only once. This entry comes from a study of OX40 agonist ivuxolimab in advanced cancers. Study at large: Three dose-escalation patients had partial responses: one with hepatocellular carcinoma and two with cutaneous melanoma.

Overall study findings and caveats: At 0.1 to 3.0 mg/kg, clonal expansion of CD4+ and CD8+ blood T cells had occurred by week 6. Antigen specificity of clonally expanded peripheral T cells was not established. Normalized T-cell clonal expansion was also low in a subset of nonresponders.

Sample: CD4+ or CD8+ T cells sorted from blood, taken in a trial of the OX40 agonist ivuxolimab. The chain carries TRBV5-1 and TRBJ2-3, with D hard to call. This sequence originates from an adult with an advanced solid tumor such as melanoma, head and neck, liver or kidney cancer. CDR3 bases: TGCGCCAGCAGCCTTGATATGGGCGATACGCAGTATTTT. It specifies CASSLDMGDTQYF.